This T cell receptor (beta chain) was observed in a study of blood T cell repertoires in COVID-19. Germline V gene sequence: CDR1 LNHDA, CDR2 SQIVND (reference sequence). V lost 5 bases and J 4 bases, leaving 14 bases between the germline ends. This CDR3 spans 14 amino acids. In the original workflow: By means of reference gene primer amplification, nucleated cell counts were estimated. The data were produced by immunoSEQ multiplex PCR, yet TCRdb's version contains in-frame clones alone and is incomplete. Clonal size and the V and J genes are those of that table, whereas D and trimming came from the DNA. The table shows just over 60,000 clones, with over 75% occurring only once.

The sequence came from a man between 60 and 75 years old with acute or convalescent COVID-19. The chain carries TRBV19 and TRBJ1-2; possibly TRBD1 for D (5 bases). The specimen sequenced was peripheral blood. CDR3 in amino acids: CASSSLATGYGYTF. CDR3 DNA sequence: TGTGCCAGTAGTTCCCTCGCCACAGGCTATGGCTACACCTTC.